A selection of T cell receptor beta chains follows, all from one sample in a study of T-cell reconstitution after alpha-beta-depleted transplantation in children. TCRdb re-called the PCR reads through MiXCR, storing one row per CDR3 protein. Among approximately 190,000 distinct CDR3 sequences listed, around 9.2% were seen once. The starting material was PBMCs, mostly from graft donor cells, obtained 360 days after TCRalphabeta/CD19-depleted stem cell transplant. These receptors were collected from a male patient under 10 years old who had a stem cell transplant for acute myeloid leukemia, so the T cells may come from the graft donor. CDR3s include the opening cysteine and the closing phenylalanine or tryptophan. The order of the fields is D gene, J gene, V gene, clone size, CDR3 protein, CDR3 DNA. A D gene is named only where the DNA matches it firmly. Rows may omit the clone size; those that give it use once, few, many or a size class.

-	TRBJ2-7	TRBV4-2	-	CASSHLFRTDFYEQYF	TGTGCCAGCAGCCACCTCTTCCGGACAGACTTCTACGAGCAGTACTTC
-	TRBJ1-2	TRBV10-3	-	CAISGRLGTTYGYTF	TGTGCCATCAGTGGAAGATTGGGGACTACATATGGCTACACCTTC
TRBD2	TRBJ2-1	TRBV5-1	-	CASRASGDYNEQFF	TGCGCCAGCAGGGCTAGCGGGGATTACAATGAGCAGTTCTTC
-	TRBJ1-5	TRBV24-1	-	CATSSQQESNQPQHF	TGTGCCACCAGCTCCCAGCAGGAAAGCAATCAGCCCCAGCATTTT
TRBD1	TRBJ2-1	TRBV5-1	few	CASSPGQASSYNEQFF	TGCGCCAGCAGCCCGGGACAGGCGAGCTCCTACAATGAGCAGTTCTTC
-	TRBJ1-4	TRBV5-6	many	CASSSLYAASTNEKLFF	TGTGCCAGCAGCTCCCTTTATGCGGCATCAACTAATGAAAAACTGTTTTTT
-	TRBJ2-3	TRBV6-1	-	CASSEAFRFPTDTQYF	TGTGCCAGCAGTGAAGCGTTTAGGTTTCCCACAGATACGCAGTATTTT
-	TRBJ2-7	TRBV12-3/TRBV12-4	many	CASSPASPYEQYF	TGTGCCAGCAGCCCCGCTAGTCCTTACGAGCAGTACTTC
-	TRBJ2-7	TRBV18	-	CASSPTETYEQYF	TGTGCCAGCTCACCGACAGAAACCTACGAGCAGTACTTC
-	TRBJ2-2	TRBV6-5	many	CASSYSLATGELFF	TGTGCCAGCAGTTACTCGTTGGCGACCGGGGAGCTGTTTTTT
TRBD2	TRBJ2-7	TRBV27	few	CASSPGLAEVDEQYF	TGTGCCAGCAGTCCGGGACTAGCGGAGGTCGACGAGCAGTACTTC
TRBD2	TRBJ2-3	TRBV7-2	few	CASSDPSGSTDTQYF	TGTGCCAGCAGCGATCCTAGCGGATCCACAGATACGCAGTATTTT
TRBD2	TRBJ2-4	TRBV11-2	once	CASRTSGGDVAKNIQYF	TGTGCCAGCAGAACTAGCGGGGGGGACGTAGCCAAAAACATTCAGTACTTC
-	TRBJ2-3	TRBV7-2	-	CASSLGGWVADTQYF	TGTGCCAGCAGCTTAGGCGGCTGGGTTGCAGATACGCAGTATTTT
TRBD2	TRBJ2-5	TRBV20-1	many	CSGFIAGPETQYF	TGCAGTGGCTTTATAGCGGGACCAGAGACCCAGTACTTC
TRBD2	TRBJ2-5	TRBV24-1	few	CATSDFSGGAETQYF	TGTGCCACCAGTGATTTTAGCGGGGGGGCGGAGACCCAGTACTTC
-	TRBJ1-1	TRBV4-3	few	CASSQVSSLGNTEAFF	TGCGCCAGCAGCCAAGTGTCCTCCCTCGGGAACACTGAAGCTTTCTTT
-	TRBJ2-1	TRBV24-1	few	CATRAGQVGKKFSEQFF	TGTGCCACCAGGGCCGGACAAGTGGGGAAAAAATTCTCGGAGCAGTTCTTC
-	TRBJ2-6	TRBV18	-	CASSPSPLLSGANVLTF	TGTGCCAGCTCACCATCGCCACTGTTATCTGGGGCCAACGTCCTGACTTTC
-	TRBJ2-7	TRBV7-2	few	CASSSNRGPFSYEQYF	TGTGCCAGCAGCTCGAATAGGGGTCCCTTCTCCTACGAGCAGTACTTC
-	TRBJ1-1	TRBV29-1	many	CSVARTRDTEAFF	TGCAGCGTTGCAAGGACCCGGGACACTGAAGCTTTCTTT
-	TRBJ1-1	TRBV15	-	CATSREYGNTEAFF	TGTGCCACCAGCAGAGAATACGGTAACACTGAAGCTTTCTTT
-	TRBJ1-4	TRBV29-1	many	CSVAKTATNEKLFF	TGCAGCGTCGCCAAGACGGCAACTAATGAAAAACTGTTTTTT
-	TRBJ2-5	TRBV20-1	few	CSARTPDRFQETQYF	TGCAGTGCTAGAACCCCCGACAGGTTCCAAGAGACCCAGTACTTC
-	TRBJ2-7	TRBV6-5	many	CASSRTSRPDIYEQYF	TGTGCCAGCAGCCGCACTAGTCGACCAGATATCTACGAGCAGTACTTC
-	TRBJ2-4	TRBV4-2	-	CASSQDLRTEKNIQYF	TGTGCCAGCAGCCAAGATCTAAGGACAGAAAAAAACATTCAGTACTTC
TRBD1	TRBJ2-5	TRBV12-3/TRBV12-4	many	CASSDRGQTQYF	TGTGCCAGCAGTGACAGGGGCCAGACCCAGTACTTC
TRBD1	TRBJ1-3	TRBV5-1	many	CASSVTGEYTIYF	TGCGCCAGCTCCGTGACAGGGGAATACACCATATATTTT
-	TRBJ2-3	TRBV20-1	many	CSAPRDPGRTDTQYF	TGCAGTGCTCCTCGGGACCCAGGCCGCACAGATACGCAGTATTTT
TRBD1	TRBJ1-5	TRBV20-1	many	CSAEQGAGNQPQHF	TGCAGTGCCGAGCAGGGGGCCGGCAATCAGCCCCAGCATTTT
TRBD1	TRBJ2-5	TRBV20-1	many	CSASDRGRGETQYF	TGCAGTGCTTCGGACAGGGGGCGCGGGGAGACCCAGTACTTC
TRBD1	TRBJ1-5	TRBV6-5	-	CASSQGEGQPQHF	TGTGCCAGCAGTCAGGGGGAAGGTCAGCCCCAGCATTTT
-	TRBJ2-2	TRBV30	-	CAWSMGELFF	TGTGCCTGGAGTATGGGGGAGCTGTTTTTT
-	TRBJ2-7	TRBV20-1	many	CSARDRRNSMFYEQYF	TGCAGTGCTAGAGACCGGAGGAACAGCATGTTTTACGAGCAGTACTTC
TRBD1	TRBJ2-7	TRBV20-1	few	CSALGQGAIEQYF	TGCAGTGCTTTAGGACAGGGGGCTATCGAGCAGTACTTC
-	TRBJ1-6	TRBV12-3/TRBV12-4	-	CASSLFGPTNSPLHF	TGTGCCAGCAGTTTATTTGGACCGACTAATTCACCCCTCCACTTT
-	TRBJ2-2	TRBV9	many	CASSVGHTTGELFF	TGTGCCAGCAGCGTAGGACATACCACCGGGGAGCTGTTTTTT
-	TRBJ1-5	TRBV19	-	CASSIPSRAHGPQHF	TGTGCCAGTAGTATCCCCAGCAGGGCTCATGGGCCCCAGCATTTT
-	TRBJ1-1	TRBV5-1	many	CASSLGEVGTEAFF	TGCGCCAGCAGCTTGGGGGAAGTGGGCACTGAAGCTTTCTTT
-	TRBJ2-5	TRBV29-1	many	CSALKAGVKTQYF	TGCAGCGCTCTGAAGGCAGGGGTCAAGACCCAGTACTTC
-	TRBJ2-6	TRBV12-3/TRBV12-4	many	CASRVSGANVLTF	TGTGCCAGCAGGGTCTCTGGGGCCAACGTCCTGACTTTC
TRBD2	TRBJ2-7	TRBV29-1	few	CSVRGRLADEQYF	TGCAGCGTGAGGGGGCGACTAGCGGACGAGCAGTACTTC
TRBD2	TRBJ2-1	TRBV12-3/TRBV12-4	few	CASSTTGTRGNEQFF	TGTGCCAGCAGTACCACCGGGACTAGGGGGAATGAGCAGTTCTTC
TRBD2	TRBJ2-3	TRBV5-5	few	CASSLSGLAGDTQYF	TGTGCCAGCAGCTTGTCAGGACTAGCCGGAGATACGCAGTATTTT
TRBD2	TRBJ2-5	TRBV29-1	-	CSAFGTGTSGVTQYF	TGCAGCGCCTTCGGAACAGGGACTAGCGGAGTGACCCAGTACTTC
-	TRBJ2-3	TRBV5-1	few	CASSGGHHRADTQYF	TGCGCCAGCAGCGGGGGACACCACCGGGCAGATACGCAGTATTTT
-	TRBJ2-7	TRBV4-3	few	CASSQARNYEQYF	TGCGCCAGCAGCCAAGCACGGAACTACGAGCAGTACTTC
-	TRBJ2-5	TRBV13	-	CASSPIPGTQETQCF	TGTGCCAGCAGCCCCATCCCGGGAACCCAAGAGACCCAGTGCTTC
TRBD1	TRBJ1-4	TRBV20-1	many	CSAHGTDLEKLFF	TGCAGTGCCCACGGGACAGACCTTGAAAAACTGTTTTTT
-	TRBJ1-5	TRBV4-1	few	CASSQVTSRGTGGRQPQHF	TGCGCCAGCAGCCAAGTTACTTCGCGCGGAACGGGGGGTAGGCAGCCCCAGCATTTT
-	TRBJ2-5	TRBV5-1	-	CASRRTPAVVETQYF	TGCGCCAGCAGGCGGACCCCCGCGGTGGTCGAGACCCAGTACTTC
TRBD2	TRBJ2-4	TRBV12-3/TRBV12-4	few	CASSLARGKGQNIQYF	TGTGCCAGCAGTTTAGCGCGGGGGAAGGGGCAAAACATTCAGTACTTC
-	TRBJ2-2	TRBV10-3	few	CAIRGPNLNTGELFF	TGTGCCATCAGGGGACCAAATTTAAACACCGGGGAGCTGTTTTTT
TRBD1	TRBJ2-1	TRBV12-3/TRBV12-4	few	CASSLSGQGSYNEQFF	TGTGCCAGCAGTTTATCGGGACAGGGCTCCTACAATGAGCAGTTCTTC